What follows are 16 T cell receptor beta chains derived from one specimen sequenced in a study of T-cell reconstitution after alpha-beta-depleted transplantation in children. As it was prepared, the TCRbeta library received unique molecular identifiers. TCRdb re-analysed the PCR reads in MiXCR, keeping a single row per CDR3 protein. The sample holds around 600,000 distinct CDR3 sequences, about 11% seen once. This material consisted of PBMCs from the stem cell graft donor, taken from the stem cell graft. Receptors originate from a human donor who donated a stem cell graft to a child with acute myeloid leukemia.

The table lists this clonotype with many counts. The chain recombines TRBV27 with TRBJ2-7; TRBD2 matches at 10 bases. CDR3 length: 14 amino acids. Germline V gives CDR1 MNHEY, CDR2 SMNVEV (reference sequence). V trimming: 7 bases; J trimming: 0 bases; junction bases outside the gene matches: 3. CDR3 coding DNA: TGTGCCAGCAAGGCTAGCGGGAGCTCCTACGAGCAGTACTTC. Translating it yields CASKASGSSYEQYF.

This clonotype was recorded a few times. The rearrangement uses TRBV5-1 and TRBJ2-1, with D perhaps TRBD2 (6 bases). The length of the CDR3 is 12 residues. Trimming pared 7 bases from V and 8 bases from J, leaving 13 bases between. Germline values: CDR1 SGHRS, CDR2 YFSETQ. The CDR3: CASHTTSDEQFF. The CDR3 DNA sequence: TGCGCCAGCCACACGACTAGTGATGAGCAGTTCTTC. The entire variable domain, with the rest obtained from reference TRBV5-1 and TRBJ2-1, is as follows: KAGVTQTPRYLIKTRGQQVTLSCSPISGHRSVSWYQQTPGQGLQFLFEYFSETQRNKGNFPGRFSGRQFSNSRSEMNVSTLELGDSALYLCASHTTSDEQFFGPGTRLTVL.

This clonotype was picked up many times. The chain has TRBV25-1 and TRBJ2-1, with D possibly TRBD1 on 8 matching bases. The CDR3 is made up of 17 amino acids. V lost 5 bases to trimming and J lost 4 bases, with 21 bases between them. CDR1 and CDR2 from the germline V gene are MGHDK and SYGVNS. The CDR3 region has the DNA TGTGCCAGCAGTATCCAACCGGGGGGACAGGTGTACAATGAGCAGTTCTTC. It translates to CASSIQPGGQVYNEQFF. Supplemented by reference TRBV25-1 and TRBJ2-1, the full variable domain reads EADIYQTPRYLVIGTGKKITLECSQTMGHDKMYWYQQDPGMELHLIHYSYGVNSTEKGDLSSESTVSRIRTEHFPLTLESARPSHTSQYLCASSIQPGGQVYNEQFFGPGTRLTVL.

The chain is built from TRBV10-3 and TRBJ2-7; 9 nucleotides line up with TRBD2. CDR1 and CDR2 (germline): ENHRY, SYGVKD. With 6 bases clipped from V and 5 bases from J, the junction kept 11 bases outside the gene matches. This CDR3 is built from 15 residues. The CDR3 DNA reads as TGTGCCATCAGCGGAACCGGGACTAGCTTCGACGAGCAGTACTTC. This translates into CAISGTGTSFDEQYF.

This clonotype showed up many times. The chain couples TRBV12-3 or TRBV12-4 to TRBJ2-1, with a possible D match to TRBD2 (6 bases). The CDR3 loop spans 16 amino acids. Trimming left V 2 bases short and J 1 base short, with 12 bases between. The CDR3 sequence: CASSLLGAGSYNEQFF. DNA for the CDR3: TGTGCCAGCAGTTTATTAGGGGCGGGATCCTACAATGAGCAGTTCTTC.

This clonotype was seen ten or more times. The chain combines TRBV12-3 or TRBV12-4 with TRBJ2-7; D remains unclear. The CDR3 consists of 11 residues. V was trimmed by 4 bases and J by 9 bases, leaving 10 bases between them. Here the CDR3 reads CASSSLRRQYF. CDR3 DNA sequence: TGTGCCAGCAGTTCCCTACGACGGCAGTACTTC.

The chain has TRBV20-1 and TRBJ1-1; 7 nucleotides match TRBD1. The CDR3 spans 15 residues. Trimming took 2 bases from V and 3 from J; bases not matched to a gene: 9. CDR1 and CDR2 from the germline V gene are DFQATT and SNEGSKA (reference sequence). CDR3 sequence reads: CSARQTGRGDTEAFF. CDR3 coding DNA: TGCAGTGCTAGACAGACAGGGAGGGGGGACACTGAAGCTTTCTTT.

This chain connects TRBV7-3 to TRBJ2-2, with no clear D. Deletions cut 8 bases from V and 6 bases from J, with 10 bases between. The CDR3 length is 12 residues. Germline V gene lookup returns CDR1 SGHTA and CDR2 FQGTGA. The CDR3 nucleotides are TGTGCCAGCGGCGATGGGGCCGGGGAGCTGTTTTTT. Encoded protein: CASGDGAGELFF.

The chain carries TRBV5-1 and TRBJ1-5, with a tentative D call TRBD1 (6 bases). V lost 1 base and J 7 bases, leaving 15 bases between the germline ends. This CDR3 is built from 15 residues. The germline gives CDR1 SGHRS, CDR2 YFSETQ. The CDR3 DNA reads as TGCGCCAGCAGCTTGTTGGGGGGCTTCGGGCAGCCCCAGCATTTT. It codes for CASSLLGGFGQPQHF.

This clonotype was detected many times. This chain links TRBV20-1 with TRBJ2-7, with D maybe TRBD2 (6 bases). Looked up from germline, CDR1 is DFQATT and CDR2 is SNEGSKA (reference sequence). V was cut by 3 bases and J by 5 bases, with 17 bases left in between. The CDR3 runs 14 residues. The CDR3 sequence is CSARAGGKNDEQYF. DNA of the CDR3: TGCAGTGCTAGGGCGGGCGGGAAGAACGACGAGCAGTACTTC.

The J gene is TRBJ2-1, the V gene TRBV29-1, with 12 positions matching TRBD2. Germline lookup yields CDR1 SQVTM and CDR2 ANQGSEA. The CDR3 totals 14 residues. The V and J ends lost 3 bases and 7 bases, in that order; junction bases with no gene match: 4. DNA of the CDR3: TGCAGCGTTGACTTTGGGACTAGCGGGAATGAGCAGTTCTTC. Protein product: CSVDFGTSGNEQFF.

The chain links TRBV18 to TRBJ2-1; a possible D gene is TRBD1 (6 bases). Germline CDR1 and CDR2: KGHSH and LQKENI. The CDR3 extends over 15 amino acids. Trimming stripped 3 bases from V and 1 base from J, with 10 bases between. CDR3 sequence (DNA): TGTGCCAGCTCACCTAGCCAGGGGTCCTACAATGAGCAGTTCTTC. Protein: CASSPSQGSYNEQFF.

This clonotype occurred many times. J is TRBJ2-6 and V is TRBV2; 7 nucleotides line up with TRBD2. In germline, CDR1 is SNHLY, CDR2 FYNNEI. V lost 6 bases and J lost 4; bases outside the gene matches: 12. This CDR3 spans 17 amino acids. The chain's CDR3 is CASSPAAGMRGANVLTF. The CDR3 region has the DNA TGTGCCAGCAGCCCAGCAGCGGGAATGAGGGGGGCCAACGTCCTGACTTTC.

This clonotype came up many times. CDR3 nucleotides: TGTGCCAGCAGTCTTTTTGGGAAGGGCAATGAGCAGTTCTTC. It translates to CASSLFGKGNEQFF. The rearrangement uses TRBV28 and TRBJ2-1; the D is unclear. This CDR3 is 14 amino acids long. Germline V lookup: CDR1 MDHEN, CDR2 SYDVKM. V was shortened by 5 bases and J by 6 bases, with 14 bases between the two germline ends.

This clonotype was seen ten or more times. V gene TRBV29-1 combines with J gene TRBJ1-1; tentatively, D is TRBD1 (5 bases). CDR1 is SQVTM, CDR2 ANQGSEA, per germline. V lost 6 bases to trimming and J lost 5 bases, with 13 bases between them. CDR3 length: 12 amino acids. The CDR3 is CSVRGGLTEAFF. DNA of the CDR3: TGCAGCGTGCGGGGGGGACTTACTGAAGCTTTCTTT.

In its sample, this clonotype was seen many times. DNA of the CDR3: TGTGCCAGCAGCGGCCACAGGATTTCCTCCTACGAGCAGTACTTC. This translates into CASSGHRISSYEQYF. V gene TRBV25-1 combines with J gene TRBJ2-7; D may be TRBD1 (5 bases). The ends were cut back, 6 bases at V and 0 bases at J, with 15 bases in the middle. The germline V gene has CDR1 MGHDK and CDR2 SYGVNS. This CDR3 is 15 amino acids long.